This T cell receptor beta chain was sequenced during a study of T cell clonality in common variable immunodeficiency. This clone has more than one count but fewer than ten. Its antigen is undetermined. Coverage ceases 3 residues before the CDR3 finishes, and the germline J gene fills in the end. Reduced serum IgG, IgA and/or IgM plus specific antibody deficiency defined CVID. CDR1 is GTSNPN and CDR2 is SVGIG in the germline V gene (reference sequence). The CDR3 has 16 amino acids. The V and J ends lost 3 bases and 6 bases, in that order; junction bases with no gene match: 14. Clones were sequenced by immunoSEQ multiplex PCR, and TCRdb holds only the in-frame ones, with some missing. The profile covers tens of thousands of clones, none occurring a single time. Study outcomes and limitations: In common variable immunodeficiency, TCR beta chains reportedly carried fewer deletions and N-nucleotide insertions.

The sample consisted of peripheral blood mononuclear cells. The receptor comes from a human donor with common variable immunodeficiency. This chain connects TRBV30 to TRBJ1-5; 7 nucleotides align to TRBD1. The chain's CDR3 is CAWSQTGRVRSQPQHF. The DNA read from the CDR3 is TGTGCCTGGAGCCAGACAGGGAGGGTAAGGAGTCAGCCC. Complete variable domain (other parts from reference TRBV30 and TRBJ1-5): SQTIHQWPATLVQPVGSPLSLECTVEGTSNPNLYWYRQAAGRGLQLLFYSVGIGQISSEVPQNLSASRPQDRQFILSSKKLLLSDSGFYLCAWSQTGRVRSQPQHFGDGTRLSIL.